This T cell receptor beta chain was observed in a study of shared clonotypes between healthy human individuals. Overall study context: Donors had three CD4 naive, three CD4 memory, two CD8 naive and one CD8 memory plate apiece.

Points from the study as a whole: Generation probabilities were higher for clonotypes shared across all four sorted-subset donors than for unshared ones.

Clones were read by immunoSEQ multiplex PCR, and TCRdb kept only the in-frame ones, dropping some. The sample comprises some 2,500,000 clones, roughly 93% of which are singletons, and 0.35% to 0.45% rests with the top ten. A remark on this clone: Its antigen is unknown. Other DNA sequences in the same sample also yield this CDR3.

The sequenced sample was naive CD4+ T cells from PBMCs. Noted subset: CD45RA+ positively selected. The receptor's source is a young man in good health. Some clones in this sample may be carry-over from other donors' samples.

CDR3 region: CAWSKGAYEQYF. DNA for the CDR3: TGTGCCTGGAGTAAAGGGGCCTACGAGCAGTACTTC. This chain uses TRBV30 with TRBJ2-7; a possible D gene is TRBD1 (5 bases). The V and J ends lost 2 bases and 2 bases respectively, with 7 bases between them. CDR3 length: 12 amino acids. Germline CDR1 and CDR2: GTSNPN and SVGIG (reference sequence). The entire variable domain, with the rest obtained from reference TRBV30 and TRBJ2-7, is as follows: SQTIHQWPATLVQPVGSPLSLECTVEGTSNPNLYWYRQAAGRGLQLLFYSVGIGQISSEVPQNLSASRPQDRQFILSSKKLLLSDSGFYLCAWSKGAYEQYFGPGTRLTVT.